A single sample is the source of the 19 T cell receptor beta chains below, sequenced in a study of breast tumors, draining lymph nodes, adjacent tissues. Axillary draining lymph nodes of breast cancer patients supplied the node samples. TCRdb independently ran MiXCR on the multiplex PCR reads; one entry per CDR3 protein. The sample has under 300,000 distinct CDR3 sequences; 30% to 35% are singletons. The sample was axillary lymph node tissue. The receptor source for this set is a female donor with breast cancer. Some clones in this sample may be carry-over from other donors' samples.

This clonotype was seen repeatedly, ten times or more. The V call is TRBV2, the J call TRBJ1-2; a possible D gene is TRBD1 (5 bases). Germline V lookup: CDR1 SNHLY, CDR2 FYNNEI. V was shortened by 4 bases and J by 8 bases, with 17 bases between the two germline ends. The CDR3 is made up of 14 amino acids. The CDR3 DNA reads as TGTGCCAGCAGTGTTGAGACAGAGGCTATGGGCTACACCTTC. Translated, it gives CASSVETEAMGYTF.

This clonotype was observed at least ten times. V gene TRBV7-2 combines with J gene TRBJ2-5, with D unclear. CDR3 length: 13 residues. The ends were cut back, 2 bases at V and 5 bases at J, with 9 bases in the middle. CDR1 is SGHTA, CDR2 FQGNSA, per germline. This CDR3 reads CASSLRTLETQYF. CDR3 DNA: TGTGCCAGCAGCTTACGAACTTTGGAGACCCAGTACTTC.

This clonotype appeared many times. The chain recombines TRBV20-1 with TRBJ1-2; TRBD1 matches 8 bases. The CDR3 loop spans 13 amino acids. CDR1 is DFQATT, CDR2 SNEGSKA, per germline (reference sequence). J lost 2 bases, V lost 5 bases, and 4 bases had no gene match. CDR3 sequence (DNA): TGCAGTGCTGACAGGGGTTGGAACTATGGCTACACCTTC. As protein: CSADRGWNYGYTF.

A word on this clonotype: One end of the junction fails to match germline, which may point to a read error. The genes are TRBV18 and TRBJ1-5, with D hard to call. Germline CDR1 and CDR2: KGHSH and LQKENI. The CDR3 loop spans 15 amino acids. CDR3 DNA sequence: TGTGCCAGCCCACCACAAACTCAGCCTAATCAGCCCCAGCATTTT. This gives the protein CASPPQTQPNQPQHF.

This clonotype was seen many times. The J gene is TRBJ2-1, the V gene TRBV20-1, with TRBD2 matching over 13 bases. V was clipped by 1 base and J by 4 bases; unmatched bases: 4. The CDR3 sequence is 16 residues long. Germline CDR1 and CDR2: DFQATT and SNEGSKA (reference sequence). The CDR3 sequence is CSARGPGLAGYNEQFF. CDR3 sequence (DNA): TGCAGTGCTAGAGGCCCGGGACTAGCGGGGTACAATGAGCAGTTCTTC.

V gene TRBV2 combines with J gene TRBJ2-7; 8 positions match TRBD2. V was clipped by 6 bases and J by 0 bases; unmatched bases: 1. The CDR3 is 13 residues long. Germline V lookup: CDR1 SNHLY, CDR2 FYNNEI. In nucleotides, the CDR3 is TGTGCCAGCAGGGGGACTAGCTCCTACGAGCAGTACTTC. Translating it yields CASRGTSSYEQYF.

The chain uses TRBV3-1 and TRBJ2-5; 9 bases line up with TRBD2. Germline V gives CDR1 LGHDT, CDR2 YNNKEL (reference sequence). Trimming cost V 3 bases and J 5 bases; bases outside gene matches: 13. The CDR3 covers 17 residues. Here the CDR3 reads CASSHSATSGPAETQYF. CDR3 coding DNA: TGTGCCAGCAGCCACTCGGCGACTAGCGGCCCGGCGGAGACCCAGTACTTC.

The gene calls are TRBV9 and TRBJ1-1; D not resolved. V was shortened by 0 bases and J by 1 base, with 10 bases between the two germline ends. Germline loops: CDR1 SGDLS, CDR2 YYNGEE. This CDR3 is 15 amino acids long. CDR3 in DNA: TGTGCCAGCAGCGTAGTCGCGGAGAGGAACACTGAAGCTTTCTTT. This codes for CASSVVAERNTEAFF.

The J gene is TRBJ2-5, the V gene TRBV20-1; D possibly corresponds to TRBD2 (6 bases). The germline CDR1 and CDR2 sequences are DFQATT and SNEGSKA (reference sequence). There are 16 residues in the CDR3. V was cut by 0 bases and J by 1 base, with 15 bases left in between. In nucleotides, the CDR3 is TGCAGTGCTAGAGAGCGACTAGGCGGGTCCCAAGAGACCCAGTACTTC. Translated: CSARERLGGSQETQYF.

This clonotype was picked up many times. The chain carries TRBV7-9 and TRBJ2-7; D not certain. The CDR3 extends over 15 amino acids. Germline V CDR1 and CDR2: SEHNR, FQNEAQ (reference sequence). V dropped 2 bases and J dropped 4 bases, with 15 bases sitting between them. The CDR3 loop reads CASSLLPGKGYEQYF. The CDR3 nucleotides read TGTGCCAGCAGCTTACTTCCCGGAAAAGGGTACGAGCAGTACTTC.

This clonotype occurred a few times. V usage is TRBV28 and J usage is TRBJ2-5; 10 bases fit TRBD1. From germline, CDR1 is MDHEN and CDR2 SYDVKM. Germline trimming cut 4 bases from V and 3 bases from J; bases unmatched to any gene: 5. CDR3 size: 15 residues. The CDR3 DNA sequence: TGTGCCAGCAGTTCCTCGACAGGGGGCAAAGAGACCCAGTACTTC. Protein sequence: CASSSSTGGKETQYF. Full variable domain (rest looked up from reference TRBV28 and TRBJ2-5): DVKVTQSSRYLVKRTGEKVFLECVQDMDHENMFWYRQDPGLGLRLIYFSYDVKMKEKGDIPEGYSVSREKKERFSLILESASTNQTSMYLCASSSSTGGKETQYFGPGTRLLVL.

V and J are TRBV25-1 and TRBJ1-6, with D possibly TRBD1 on 6 matching bases. Trimming removed 4 bases from V and 5 bases from J, with 15 bases in between. The CDR3 has 16 amino acids. Per the germline V gene, CDR1 is MGHDK and CDR2 is SYGVNS. The CDR3 DNA sequence: TGTGCCAGCAGTGTAGGGGGGGGGTTCGATAATTCACCCCTCCACTTT. Encoded protein: CASSVGGGFDNSPLHF. The entire variable domain, with the rest obtained from reference TRBV25-1 and TRBJ1-6, is as follows: EADIYQTPRYLVIGTGKKITLECSQTMGHDKMYWYQQDPGMELHLIHYSYGVNSTEKGDLSSESTVSRIRTEHFPLTLESARPSHTSQYLCASSVGGGFDNSPLHFGNGTRLTVT.

V usage is TRBV19 and J usage is TRBJ2-2; 9 nucleotides line up with TRBD1. The V gene's germline CDR1 is LNHDA and CDR2 SQIVND (reference sequence). The CDR3 totals 14 residues. J gave up 7 bases and V 7 bases, and 7 bases lay outside the gene matches. CDR3 region: CASTDMTGGGELFF. CDR3 sequence (DNA): TGTGCCAGTACCGACATGACAGGGGGCGGGGAGCTGTTTTTT.

This clonotype was counted at least ten times. The rearrangement links TRBV19 to TRBJ1-5, with D perhaps matching TRBD1 (5 bases). The CDR3 totals 17 residues. Per germline, CDR1 LNHDA and CDR2 SQIVND (reference sequence). V lost 0 bases and J lost 0, with 12 bases in between. The CDR3 protein is CASSIDQAGVSNQPQHF. CDR3 sequence (DNA): TGTGCCAGTAGTATAGATCAGGCGGGGGTTAGCAATCAGCCCCAGCATTTT.

This clonotype was picked up many times. A much larger clonotype is one base distant, so this may be a read error. The gene calls are TRBV5-5 and TRBJ2-7; no reliable D call. The V gene lost 0 bases and the J gene lost 2 bases, with 9 bases spanning the gap. Germline V CDR1 and CDR2: SGHKS, YYEKEE (reference sequence). The CDR3 totals 14 residues. CDR3 DNA: TGTGCCAGCAGCTTGGAGGCAGCGCCCTACGAGCAGTACTTC. Amino acids: CASSLEAAPYEQYF.

For this clonotype: A much more abundant neighbour one base away suggests this may be a read error. The rearrangement links TRBV14 to TRBJ2-7; D possibly corresponds to TRBD2 (5 bases). This CDR3 is 17 amino acids long. Germline V gene sequence: CDR1 SGHDN, CDR2 FVKESK. CDR3 in DNA: TGTGCCAGCAGCCAAGACCCCCGGGGAAGAAGATCCTCCGAGCAGTACTTC. Translating gives CASSQDPRGRRSSEQYF. Complete variable domain (other parts from reference TRBV14 and TRBJ2-7): EAGVTQFPSHSVIEKGQTVTLRCDPISGHDNLYWYRRVMGKEIKFLLHFVKESKQDESGMPNNRFLAERTGGTYSTLKVQPAELEDSGVYFCASSQDPRGRRSSEQYFGPGTRLTVT.

Comment on this clonotype: At one boundary the junction diverges from the germline segment, which might be a read error. The chain is built from TRBV11-3 and TRBJ2-6; 8 bases fit TRBD1. The CDR3 consists of 12 residues. Germline CDR1 and CDR2: SGHNT and YENEEA. The CDR3 sequence is CASSTGGNVLTF. For the CDR3, the DNA is TGTGCCAGCAGCACAGGGGGCAACGTCCTGACTTTC. The full variable domain, rest sourced from reference TRBV11-3 and TRBJ2-6, is EAGVVQSPRYKIIEKKQPVAFWCNPISGHNTLYWYLQNLGQGPELLIRYENEEAVDDSQLPKDRFSAERLKGVDSTLKIQPAELGDSAVYLCASSTGGNVLTFGAGSRLTVL.

This clonotype was detected only once. With a much larger clone just one base away, this may be a read error. The CDR3 spells CASSLASGYGYTF. Here the CDR3 DNA reads TGTGCCAGCTCACTCGCATCCGGGTATGGCTACACCTTC. The chain employs TRBV18 and TRBJ1-2; no clear D gene. Germline CDR1 and CDR2: KGHSH and LQKENI. Trimming left V 4 bases short and J 5 bases short, with 11 bases between. The CDR3 is made up of 13 amino acids.

In this sample, this clonotype turned up many times. V is TRBV6-6 and J is TRBJ1-2; the match to TRBD1 covers 7 bases. CDR1 is MNHNY, CDR2 SVGAGI, per germline (reference sequence). The trim removed 6 bases at V and 4 bases at J, leaving 8 bases unmatched. The CDR3 has 14 amino acids. In DNA, the CDR3 is TGTGCCAGCAGCCTAGGGGGCGCGTCCTATGGCTACACCTTC. Protein: CASSLGGASYGYTF.